This T cell receptor beta chain was documented in a study of blood T cell repertoires in COVID-19. Original methodology: Amplification from reference gene primers served as the basis for estimated nucleated cell counts. TCRdb's copy holds only in-frame clones and misses some; the assay was immunoSEQ multiplex PCR. That table is the source of V, J and clone size, and D and trimming were worked out from the DNA. The table has roughly 60,000 clones, 75% to 85% seen once. The V gene's germline CDR1 is SNHLY and CDR2 FYNNEI. The CDR3 is 13 amino acids. The ends were cut back, 11 bases at V and 5 bases at J, with 17 bases in the middle.

V usage is TRBV2 and J usage is TRBJ2-3; the D gene is possibly TRBD1 (5 bases). The TCR comes from an elderly man with acute or convalescent COVID-19. Source material: peripheral blood. The CDR3 DNA reads TGTGCCGGGGCTTCTTCGGGTCTAGATACGCAGTATTTT. It translates to CAGASSGLDTQYF. The full variable domain, in which reference TRBV2 and TRBJ2-3 provide the parts outside the CDR3, is EPEVTQTPSHQVTQMGQEVILRCVPISNHLYFYWYRQILGQKVEFLVSFYNNEISEKSEIFDDQFSVERPDGSNFTLKIRSTKLEDSAMYFCAGASSGLDTQYFGPGTRLTVL.